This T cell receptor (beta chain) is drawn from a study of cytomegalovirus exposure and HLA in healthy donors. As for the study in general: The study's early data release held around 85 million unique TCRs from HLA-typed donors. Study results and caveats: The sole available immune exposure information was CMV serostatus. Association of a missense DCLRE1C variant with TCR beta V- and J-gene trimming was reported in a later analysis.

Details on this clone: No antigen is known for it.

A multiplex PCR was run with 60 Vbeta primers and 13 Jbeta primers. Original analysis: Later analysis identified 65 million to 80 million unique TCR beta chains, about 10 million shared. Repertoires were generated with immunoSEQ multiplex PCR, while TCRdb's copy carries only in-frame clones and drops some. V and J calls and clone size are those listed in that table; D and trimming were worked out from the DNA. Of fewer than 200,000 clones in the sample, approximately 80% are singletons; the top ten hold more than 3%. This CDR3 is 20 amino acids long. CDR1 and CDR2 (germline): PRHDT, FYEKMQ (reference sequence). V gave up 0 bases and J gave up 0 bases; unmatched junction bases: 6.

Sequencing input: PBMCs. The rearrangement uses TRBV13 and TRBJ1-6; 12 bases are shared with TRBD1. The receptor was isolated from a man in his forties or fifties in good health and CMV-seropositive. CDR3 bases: TGTGCCAGCAGCTTAGGACCGGGACAGGGGGCGGGCTCCTATAATTCACCCCTCCACTTT. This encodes CASSLGPGQGAGSYNSPLHF.